This T cell receptor (beta chain) was captured by sequencing in a study of T cell responses to AZD1222 COVID-19 vaccine. Study-level findings and limits: Donor demographics were predominantly white British with a female majority; clonal diversity may be underestimated.

Method: immunoSEQ multiplex PCR; TCRdb's copy keeps in-frame clones and lacks some. The sample holds under 150,000 clones, around nine tenths seen once. The V gene lost 6 bases and the J gene lost 8 bases, with 26 bases spanning the gap. The CDR3 runs 18 residues. Germline assignment: CDR1 LNHDA and CDR2 SQIVND (reference sequence). In the case of this clone: Its antigen is not known.

The V gene is TRBV19, the J gene TRBJ1-6, with D tentatively TRBD1 (6 bases). Sequenced here: peripheral blood, sampled on day 0 of MenACWY control vaccination. This receptor was taken from an adult in good health. The CDR3 nucleotides are TGTGCCAGTAGCCACCCCGATCTTCGACAGGTTAGGGATTCACCCCTCCACTTT. Translating it yields CASSHPDLRQVRDSPLHF.